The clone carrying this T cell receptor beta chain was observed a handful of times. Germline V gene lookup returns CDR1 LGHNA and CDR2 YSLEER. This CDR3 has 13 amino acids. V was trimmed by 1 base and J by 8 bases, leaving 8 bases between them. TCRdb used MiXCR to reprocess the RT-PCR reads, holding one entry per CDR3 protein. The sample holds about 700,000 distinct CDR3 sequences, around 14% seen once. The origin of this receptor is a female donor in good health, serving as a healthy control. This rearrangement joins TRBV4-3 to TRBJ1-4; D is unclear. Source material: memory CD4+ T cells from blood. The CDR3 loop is CASSQGEGEKLFF. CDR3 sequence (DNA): TGCGCCAGCAGCCAAGGAGAAGGAGAAAAACTGTTTTTT.